This T cell receptor beta chain was found in a study of CD8 T cells in ankylosing spondylitis. Study-wide findings and caveats: The clones that were linked to disease were reported to be significantly enriched in matched synovial fluid samples from ankylosing spondylitis patients. Made up of 7 to 9 highly homologous variants, a TCR beta motif appeared characteristic of ankylosing spondylitis blood. Disease-associated clonotypes exhibited CD8+ identity and were relatively infrequent in peripheral blood.

Germline V gives CDR1 SGHNT, CDR2 YYREEE (reference sequence). V was pared by 4 bases and J by 3 bases, with 13 bases between. The CDR3 contains 14 residues. As to this clonotype: The antigen is not known.

It was by quantitative 5'-RACE with molecular barcodes that TCR beta libraries were made. Using its own MiXCR run on the 5' RACE reads, TCRdb lists one record per CDR3 protein. The table shows hundreds of thousands of distinct CDR3 sequences, with 20% to 30% occurring only once. Sequenced: blood, either unsorted or a sorted T cell fraction (not recorded which). The chain recombines TRBV5-4 with TRBJ1-2; D uncertain. The origin of this receptor is a male donor with ankylosing spondylitis. The CDR3 sequence is CASSRLIRDYGYTF. Written as DNA, the CDR3 is TGTGCCAGCAGCCGACTGATCCGGGACTATGGCTACACCTTC.